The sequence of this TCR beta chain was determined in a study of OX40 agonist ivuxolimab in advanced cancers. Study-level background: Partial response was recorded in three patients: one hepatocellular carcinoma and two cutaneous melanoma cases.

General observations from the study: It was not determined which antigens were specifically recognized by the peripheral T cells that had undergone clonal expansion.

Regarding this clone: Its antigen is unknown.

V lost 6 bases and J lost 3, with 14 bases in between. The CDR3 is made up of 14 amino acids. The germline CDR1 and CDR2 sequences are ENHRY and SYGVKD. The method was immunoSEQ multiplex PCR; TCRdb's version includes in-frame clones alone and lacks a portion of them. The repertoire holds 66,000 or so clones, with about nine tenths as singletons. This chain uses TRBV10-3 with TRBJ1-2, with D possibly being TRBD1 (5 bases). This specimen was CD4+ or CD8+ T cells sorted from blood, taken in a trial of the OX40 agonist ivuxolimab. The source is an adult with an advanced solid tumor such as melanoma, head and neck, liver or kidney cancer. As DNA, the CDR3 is TGTGCCATCAGCGGCACGCGGGGCGACTATGGCTACACCTTC. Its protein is CAISGTRGDYGYTF.